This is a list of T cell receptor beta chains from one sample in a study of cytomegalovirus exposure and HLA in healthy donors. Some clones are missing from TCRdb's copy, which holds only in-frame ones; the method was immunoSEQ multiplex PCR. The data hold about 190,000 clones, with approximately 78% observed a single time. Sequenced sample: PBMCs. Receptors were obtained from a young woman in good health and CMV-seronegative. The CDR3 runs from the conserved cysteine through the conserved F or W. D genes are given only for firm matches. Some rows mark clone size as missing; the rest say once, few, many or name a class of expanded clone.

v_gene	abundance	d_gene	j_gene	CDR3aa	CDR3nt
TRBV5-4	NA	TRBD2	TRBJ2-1	CASSAGTSAPSWEQFF	TGTGCCAGCAGCGCCGGGACTAGCGCCCCGTCATGGGAGCAGTTCTTC
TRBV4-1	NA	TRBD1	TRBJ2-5	CASSQEPGQQETQYF	TGCGCCAGCAGCCAAGAACCGGGACAGCAAGAGACCCAGTACTTC
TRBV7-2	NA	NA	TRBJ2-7	CASSLGRTSSYEQYF	TGTGCCAGCAGCTTAGGAAGGACAAGCTCCTACGAGCAGTACTTC
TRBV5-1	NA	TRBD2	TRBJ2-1	CASSLTSGYNEQFF	TGCGCCAGCAGCTTGACTAGCGGGTACAATGAGCAGTTCTTC
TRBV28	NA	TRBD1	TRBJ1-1	CASMTGGVNTEAFF	TGTGCCAGCATGACAGGGGGCGTGAACACTGAAGCTTTCTTT
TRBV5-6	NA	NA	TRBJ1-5	CASSRGNQPQHF	TGTGCCAGCAGCCGAGGCAATCAGCCCCAGCATTTT
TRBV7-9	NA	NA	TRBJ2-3	CASSLEGPSTDTQYF	TGTGCCAGCAGCTTAGAGGGGCCGAGCACAGATACGCAGTATTTT
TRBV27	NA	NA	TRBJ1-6	CASRLRDSPLHF	TGTGCCAGCAGGCTCCGGGATTCACCCCTCCACTTT
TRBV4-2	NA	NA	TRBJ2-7	CASSQELEGQGDPYYEQYF	TGTGCCAGCAGCCAAGAATTGGAGGGCCAGGGGGATCCATACTACGAGCAGTACTTC
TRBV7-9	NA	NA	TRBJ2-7	CSSSHGGHWQYF	TGTTCCAGCAGTCACGGGGGTCACTGGCAGTACTTC
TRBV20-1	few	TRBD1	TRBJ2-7	CSARGQGEQYF	TGCAGTGCTAGAGGACAGGGGGAGCAGTACTTC
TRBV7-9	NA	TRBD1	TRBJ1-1	CSSSVQGSEAFF	TGTTCCAGCAGCGTACAGGGGTCTGAAGCTTTCTTT
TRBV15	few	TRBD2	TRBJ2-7	CATSTSLAGYEQYF	TGTGCCACCAGCACCAGCCTAGCGGGCTACGAGCAGTACTTC
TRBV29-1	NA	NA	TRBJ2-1	CSVNSGSNEQFF	TGCAGCGTGAACTCAGGTAGCAATGAGCAGTTCTTC
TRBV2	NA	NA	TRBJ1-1	CASSQQGRTEAFF	TGTGCCAGCAGTCAACAGGGACGAACTGAAGCTTTCTTT